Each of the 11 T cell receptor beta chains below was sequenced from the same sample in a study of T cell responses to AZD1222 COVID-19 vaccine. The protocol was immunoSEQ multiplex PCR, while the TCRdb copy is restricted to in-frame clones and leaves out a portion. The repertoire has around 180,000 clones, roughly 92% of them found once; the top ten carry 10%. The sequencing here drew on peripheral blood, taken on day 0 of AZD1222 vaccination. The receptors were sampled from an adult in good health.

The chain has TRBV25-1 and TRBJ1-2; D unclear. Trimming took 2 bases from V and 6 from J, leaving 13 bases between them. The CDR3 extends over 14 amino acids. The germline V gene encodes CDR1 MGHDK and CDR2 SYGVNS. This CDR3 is CASSELLGGDGYTF. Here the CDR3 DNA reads TGTGCCAGCAGTGAACTCCTAGGTGGGGATGGCTACACCTTC.

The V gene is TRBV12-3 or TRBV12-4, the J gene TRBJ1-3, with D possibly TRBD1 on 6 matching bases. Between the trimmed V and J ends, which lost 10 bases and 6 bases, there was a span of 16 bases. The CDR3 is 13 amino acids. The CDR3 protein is CATKGWTANTIYF. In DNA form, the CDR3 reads TGTGCCACCAAGGGGTGGACAGCAAACACCATATATTTT.

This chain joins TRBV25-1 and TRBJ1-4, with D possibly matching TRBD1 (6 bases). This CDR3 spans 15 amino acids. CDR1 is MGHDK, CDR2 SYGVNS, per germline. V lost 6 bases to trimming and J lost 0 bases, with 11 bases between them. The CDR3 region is CASRGHRATNEKLFF. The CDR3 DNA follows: TGTGCCAGCAGGGGGCACAGGGCAACTAATGAAAAACTGTTTTTT.

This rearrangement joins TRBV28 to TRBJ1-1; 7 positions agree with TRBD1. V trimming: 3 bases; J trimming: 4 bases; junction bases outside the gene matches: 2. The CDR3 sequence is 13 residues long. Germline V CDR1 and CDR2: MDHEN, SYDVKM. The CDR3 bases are TGTGCCAGCAGTTTTAGGGGGCCCACTGAAGCTTTCTTT. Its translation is CASSFRGPTEAFF.

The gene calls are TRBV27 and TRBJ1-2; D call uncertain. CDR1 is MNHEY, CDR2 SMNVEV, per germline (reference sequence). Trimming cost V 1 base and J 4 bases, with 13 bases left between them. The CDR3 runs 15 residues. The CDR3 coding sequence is TGTGCCAGCAGTTTATTAGCCACGGAGCTCTATGGCTACACCTTC. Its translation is CASSLLATELYGYTF.

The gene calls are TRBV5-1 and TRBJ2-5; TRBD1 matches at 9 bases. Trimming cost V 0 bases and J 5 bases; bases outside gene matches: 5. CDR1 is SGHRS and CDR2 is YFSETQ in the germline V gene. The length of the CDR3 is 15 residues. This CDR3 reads CASSLVQGAGETQYF. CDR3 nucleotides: TGCGCCAGCAGCTTGGTACAGGGGGCAGGGGAGACCCAGTACTTC.

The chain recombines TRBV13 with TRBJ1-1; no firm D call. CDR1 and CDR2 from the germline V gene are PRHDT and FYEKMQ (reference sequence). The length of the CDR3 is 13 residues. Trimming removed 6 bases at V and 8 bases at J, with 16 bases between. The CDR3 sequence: CASRPGSLWEAFF. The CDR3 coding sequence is TGTGCCAGCAGACCCGGGAGTCTGTGGGAAGCTTTCTTT.

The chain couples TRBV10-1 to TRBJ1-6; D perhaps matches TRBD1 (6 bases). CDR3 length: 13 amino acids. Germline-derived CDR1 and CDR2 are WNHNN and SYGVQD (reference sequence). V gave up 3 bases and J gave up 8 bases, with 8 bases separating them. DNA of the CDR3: TGCGCCAGCAGTGACAGGGGAGATTCACCCCTCCACTTT. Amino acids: CASSDRGDSPLHF.

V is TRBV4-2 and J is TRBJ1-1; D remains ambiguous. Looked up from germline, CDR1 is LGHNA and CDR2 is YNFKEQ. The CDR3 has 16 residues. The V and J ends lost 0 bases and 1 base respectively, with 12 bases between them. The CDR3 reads CASSQETTPRNTEAFF. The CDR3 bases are TGTGCCAGCAGCCAAGAAACGACCCCGAGGAACACTGAAGCTTTCTTT.

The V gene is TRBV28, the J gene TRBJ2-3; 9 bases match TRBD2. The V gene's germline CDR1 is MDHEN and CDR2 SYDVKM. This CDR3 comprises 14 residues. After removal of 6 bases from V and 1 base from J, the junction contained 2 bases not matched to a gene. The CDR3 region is CASRAGGGTDTQYF. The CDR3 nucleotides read TGTGCCAGCAGGGCGGGGGGGGGCACAGATACGCAGTATTTT. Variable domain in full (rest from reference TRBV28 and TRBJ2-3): DVKVTQSSRYLVKRTGEKVFLECVQDMDHENMFWYRQDPGLGLRLIYFSYDVKMKEKGDIPEGYSVSREKKERFSLILESASTNQTSMYLCASRAGGGTDTQYFGPGTRLTVL.

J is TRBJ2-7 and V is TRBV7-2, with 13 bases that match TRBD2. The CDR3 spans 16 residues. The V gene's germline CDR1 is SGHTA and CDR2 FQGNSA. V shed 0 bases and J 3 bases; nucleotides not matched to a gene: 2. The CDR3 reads CASSLARLAGGYEQYF. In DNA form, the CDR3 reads TGTGCCAGCAGCTTAGCGCGACTAGCGGGAGGCTACGAGCAGTACTTC.